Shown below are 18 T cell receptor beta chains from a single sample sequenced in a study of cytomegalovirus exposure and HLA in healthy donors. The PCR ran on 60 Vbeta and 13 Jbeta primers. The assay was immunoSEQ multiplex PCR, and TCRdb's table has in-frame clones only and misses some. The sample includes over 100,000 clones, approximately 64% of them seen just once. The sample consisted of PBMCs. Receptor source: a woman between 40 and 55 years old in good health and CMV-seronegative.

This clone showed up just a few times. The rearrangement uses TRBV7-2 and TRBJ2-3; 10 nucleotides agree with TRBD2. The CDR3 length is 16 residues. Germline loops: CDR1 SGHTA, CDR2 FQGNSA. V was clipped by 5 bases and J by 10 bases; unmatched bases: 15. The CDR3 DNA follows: TGTGCCAGCAGCCCGTCAAGTTTCTTAGCGGGGGGCCCGCAGTATTTT. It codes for CASSPSSFLAGGPQYF.

CDR3 nucleotides: TGTGCCAGCAGCCCGGGACAGGGACCCCAAGAGACCCAGTACTTC. Its protein is CASSPGQGPQETQYF. V is TRBV9 and J is TRBJ2-5; 9 nucleotides line up with TRBD1. Germline assignment: CDR1 SGDLS and CDR2 YYNGEE. The CDR3 length is 15 residues. Unmatched junction bases numbered 5, after V lost 4 bases and J lost 1 base.

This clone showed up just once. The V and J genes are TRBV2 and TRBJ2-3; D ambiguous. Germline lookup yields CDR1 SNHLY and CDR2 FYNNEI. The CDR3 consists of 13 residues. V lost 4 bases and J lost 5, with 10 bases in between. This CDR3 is CASSANRGDTQYF. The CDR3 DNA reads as TGTGCCAGCAGTGCAAATCGCGGAGATACGCAGTATTTT.

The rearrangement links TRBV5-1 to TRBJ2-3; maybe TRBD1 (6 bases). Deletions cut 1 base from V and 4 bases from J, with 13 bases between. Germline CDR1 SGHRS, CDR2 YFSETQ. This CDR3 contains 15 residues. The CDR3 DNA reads TGCGCCAGCAGCTTGTTAGGACAGTCCCCAGATACGCAGTATTTT. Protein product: CASSLLGQSPDTQYF. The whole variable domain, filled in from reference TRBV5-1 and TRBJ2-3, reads KAGVTQTPRYLIKTRGQQVTLSCSPISGHRSVSWYQQTPGQGLQFLFEYFSETQRNKGNFPGRFSGRQFSNSRSEMNVSTLELGDSALYLCASSLLGQSPDTQYFGPGTRLTVL.

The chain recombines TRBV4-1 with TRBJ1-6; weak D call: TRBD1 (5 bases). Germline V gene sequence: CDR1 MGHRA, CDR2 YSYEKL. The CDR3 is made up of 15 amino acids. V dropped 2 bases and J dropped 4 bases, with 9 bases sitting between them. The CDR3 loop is CASSQTGFYNSPLHF. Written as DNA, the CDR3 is TGCGCCAGCAGCCAAACAGGCTTTTATAATTCACCCCTCCACTTT.

The CDR3 DNA sequence: TGTGCCAGCAGCCAAGAGGGGAGGGGCCTCCTGCCAGATACGCAGTATTTT. Its protein is CASSQEGRGLLPDTQYF. V is TRBV4-2 and J is TRBJ2-3, with 7 positions matching TRBD2. The germline gives CDR1 LGHNA, CDR2 YNFKEQ. Losses at the gene ends were 0 bases for V and 4 bases for J; bases not matched to a gene: 10. This CDR3 region has 17 residues.

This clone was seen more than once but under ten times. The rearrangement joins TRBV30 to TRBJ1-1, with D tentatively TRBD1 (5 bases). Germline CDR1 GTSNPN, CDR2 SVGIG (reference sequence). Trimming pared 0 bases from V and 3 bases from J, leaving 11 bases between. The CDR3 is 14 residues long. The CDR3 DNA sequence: TGTGCCTGGAGTGTAAACAGGAGAGACACTGAAGCTTTCTTT. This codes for CAWSVNRRDTEAFF.

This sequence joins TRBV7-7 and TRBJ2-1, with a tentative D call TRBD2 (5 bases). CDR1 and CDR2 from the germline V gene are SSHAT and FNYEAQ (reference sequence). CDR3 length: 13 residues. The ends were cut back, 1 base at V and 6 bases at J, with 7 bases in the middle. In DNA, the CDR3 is TGTGCCAGCAGCTTAGAACGGGGCAATGAGCAGTTCTTC. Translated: CASSLERGNEQFF. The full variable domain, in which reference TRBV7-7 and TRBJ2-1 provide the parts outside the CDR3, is GAGVSQSPRYKVTKRGQDVTLRCDPISSHATLYWYQQALGQGPEFLTYFNYEAQPDKSGLPSDRFSAERPEGSISTLTIQRTEQRDSAMYRCASSLERGNEQFFGPGTRLTVL.

Here the CDR3 reads CASSSTGVVELSNQPQHF. CDR3 nucleotide sequence: TGTGCCAGCAGCTCAACAGGGGTGGTAGAACTTAGCAATCAGCCCCAGCATTTT. J is TRBJ1-5 and V is TRBV7-9, with 7 bases aligning to TRBD1. Trimming at V came to 4 bases and at J to 0 bases, leaving 12 bases not matched to a gene. The germline V gene has CDR1 SEHNR and CDR2 FQNEAQ (reference sequence). The CDR3 extends over 18 amino acids.

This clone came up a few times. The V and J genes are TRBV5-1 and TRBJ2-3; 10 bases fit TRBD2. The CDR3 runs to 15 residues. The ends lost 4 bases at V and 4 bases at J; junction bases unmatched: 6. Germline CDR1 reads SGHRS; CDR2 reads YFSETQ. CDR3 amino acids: CASSPLSGGPDTQYF. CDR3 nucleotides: TGCGCCAGCAGCCCCCTTAGCGGGGGGCCAGATACGCAGTATTTT.

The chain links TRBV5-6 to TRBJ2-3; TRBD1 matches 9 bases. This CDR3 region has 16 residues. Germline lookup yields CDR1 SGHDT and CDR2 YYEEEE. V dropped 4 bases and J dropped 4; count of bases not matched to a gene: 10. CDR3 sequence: CASSPPGDRVADTQYF. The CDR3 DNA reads TGTGCCAGCAGCCCCCCTGGGGACAGGGTAGCAGATACGCAGTATTTT.

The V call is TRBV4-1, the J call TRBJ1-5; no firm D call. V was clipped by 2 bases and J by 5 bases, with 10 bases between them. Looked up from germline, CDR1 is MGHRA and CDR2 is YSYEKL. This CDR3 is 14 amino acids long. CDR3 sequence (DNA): TGCGCCAGCAGCCAATTGGTCCGCGATCAGCCCCAGCATTTT. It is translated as CASSQLVRDQPQHF.

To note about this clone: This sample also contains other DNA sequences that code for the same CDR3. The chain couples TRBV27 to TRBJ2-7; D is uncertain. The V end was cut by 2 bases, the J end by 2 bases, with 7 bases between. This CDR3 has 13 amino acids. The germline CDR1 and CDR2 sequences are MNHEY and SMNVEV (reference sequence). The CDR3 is CASSLTPAYEQYF. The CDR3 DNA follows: TGTGCCAGCAGTTTAACCCCGGCCTACGAGCAGTACTTC.

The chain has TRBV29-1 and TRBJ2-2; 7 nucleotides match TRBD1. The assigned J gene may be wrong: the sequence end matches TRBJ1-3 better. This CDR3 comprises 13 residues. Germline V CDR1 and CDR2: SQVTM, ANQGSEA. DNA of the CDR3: TGCAGCGTCGCGACAGGGACTGGAAACACCATATATTTT. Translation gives CSVATGTGNTIYF.

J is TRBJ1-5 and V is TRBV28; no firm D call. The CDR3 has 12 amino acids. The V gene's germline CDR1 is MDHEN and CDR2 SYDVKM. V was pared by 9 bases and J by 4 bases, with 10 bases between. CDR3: CASLVANQPQHF. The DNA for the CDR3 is TGTGCCAGTCTAGTGGCGAATCAGCCCCAGCATTTT.

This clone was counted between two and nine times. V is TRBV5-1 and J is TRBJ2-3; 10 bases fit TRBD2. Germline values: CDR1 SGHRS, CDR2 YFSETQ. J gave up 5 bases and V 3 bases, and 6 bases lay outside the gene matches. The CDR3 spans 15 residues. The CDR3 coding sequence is TGCGCCAGCAGCTCTTCCGGGACTAGCGTAGATACGCAGTATTTT. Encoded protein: CASSSSGTSVDTQYF.

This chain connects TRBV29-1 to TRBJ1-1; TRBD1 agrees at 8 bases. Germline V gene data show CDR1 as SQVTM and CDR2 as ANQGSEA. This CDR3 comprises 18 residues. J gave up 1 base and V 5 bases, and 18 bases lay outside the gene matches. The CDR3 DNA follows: TGCAGCGTTCGTCCCGGGACAGGAAATCGTCAGGGGAACACTGAAGCTTTCTTT. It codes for CSVRPGTGNRQGNTEAFF.

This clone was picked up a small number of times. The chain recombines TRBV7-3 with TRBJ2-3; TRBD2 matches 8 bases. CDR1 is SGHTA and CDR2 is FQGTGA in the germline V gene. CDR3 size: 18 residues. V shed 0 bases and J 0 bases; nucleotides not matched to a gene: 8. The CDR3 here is CASSLTVGGASSTDTQYF. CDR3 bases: TGTGCCAGCAGCTTAACAGTCGGGGGGGCTTCTAGCACAGATACGCAGTATTTT.